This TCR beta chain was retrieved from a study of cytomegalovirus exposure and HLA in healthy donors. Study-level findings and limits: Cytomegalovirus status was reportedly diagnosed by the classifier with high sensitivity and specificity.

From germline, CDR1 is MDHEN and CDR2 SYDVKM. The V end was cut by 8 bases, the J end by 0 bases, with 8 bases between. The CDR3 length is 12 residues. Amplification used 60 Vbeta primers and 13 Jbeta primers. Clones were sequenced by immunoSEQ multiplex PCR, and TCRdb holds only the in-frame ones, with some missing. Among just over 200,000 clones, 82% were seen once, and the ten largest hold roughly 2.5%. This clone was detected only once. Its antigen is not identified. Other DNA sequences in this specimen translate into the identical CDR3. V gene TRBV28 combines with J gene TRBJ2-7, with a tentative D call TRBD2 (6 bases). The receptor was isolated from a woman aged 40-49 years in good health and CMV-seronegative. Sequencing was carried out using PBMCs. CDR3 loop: CASGTSSYEQYF. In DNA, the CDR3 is TGTGCCAGCGGGACTTCCTCCTACGAGCAGTACTTC. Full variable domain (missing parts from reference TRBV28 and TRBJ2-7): DVKVTQSSRYLVKRTGEKVFLECVQDMDHENMFWYRQDPGLGLRLIYFSYDVKMKEKGDIPEGYSVSREKKERFSLILESASTNQTSMYLCASGTSSYEQYFGPGTRLTVT.